This is a list of T cell receptor beta chains from one sample in a study of blood T cell repertoires in COVID-19. Libraries were prepared by immunoSEQ multiplex PCR; TCRdb keeps only in-frame clonotypes and omits some of them. The sample holds about 350,000 clones, 88% seen once. Sample: PBMCs or T cells enriched from blood (not recorded which). The receptors shown here come from a woman in her 30s who had been exposed to COVID-19. CDR3s include the opening cysteine and the closing phenylalanine or tryptophan. Fields, in order: V gene, clone size, J gene, D gene, CDR3 DNA, CDR3 protein. D genes are given only for firm matches. Not every row has a clone size; where given, it reads once, few, many or a size class.

TRBV28	.	TRBJ1-1	.	TGTGCCAGCAGCCTTATCAAGAGAGGTAGTTACACTGAAGCTTTCTTT	CASSLIKRGSYTEAFF
TRBV11-2	.	TRBJ2-1	TRBD2	TGTGCCAGCAGCTTAGTAGGGGCTAGCGGGAGTTACAATGAGCAGTTCTTC	CASSLVGASGSYNEQFF
TRBV10-2	.	TRBJ1-5	.	TGCGCCAGCAGTGAGGGGCAGGGGATCGGCAATCAGCCCCAGCATTTT	CASSEGQGIGNQPQHF
TRBV5-4	once	TRBJ1-1	.	TGTGCCAGCAGCTTCCGGGTCGCTGAAGCTTTCTTT	CASSFRVAEAFF
TRBV19	.	TRBJ2-1	.	TGTGCCAGTAGTTTAACGGGAAATGAGCAGTTCTTC	CASSLTGNEQFF
TRBV10-1	.	TRBJ1-1	TRBD1	TGCGCCAGCAAGCCGGGACAGTCGAACACTGAAGCTTTCTTT	CASKPGQSNTEAFF
TRBV28	few	TRBJ1-2	.	TGTGCCAGCAGGCGGGAGGGGACGGGGGGCTACACCTTC	CASRREGTGGYTF
TRBV18	.	TRBJ1-4	.	TGTGCCAGCTCAGTCCGACAGTCATCTAATGAAAAACTGTTTTTT	CASSVRQSSNEKLFF
TRBV19	.	TRBJ2-7	TRBD1	TGTGCCAGTAGAACCGGGACAGGGGGCTTCGAGCAGTACTTC	CASRTGTGGFEQYF
TRBV6-2/TRBV6-3	.	TRBJ2-1	.	TGTGCCAGCAGTTACGGTCGGGAGCAGTTCTTC	CASSYGREQFF
TRBV10-3	.	TRBJ2-2	.	TGTGCCATCAGTCAGAACACCGGGGAGCTGTTTTTT	CAISQNTGELFF
TRBV24-1	.	TRBJ2-1	.	TGTGCCACCAGCCTCGGCGGATACAATGAGCAGTTCTTC	CATSLGGYNEQFF
TRBV7-9	few	TRBJ1-2	.	TGTGCCAGCAGCCCGGCAGGTTTCTTCTATGGCTACACCTTC	CASSPAGFFYGYTF
TRBV7-8	once	TRBJ2-3	.	TGTGCCAGCAGCTTAACCGGGACACCCAGCACAGATACGCAGTATTTT	CASSLTGTPSTDTQYF
TRBV18	few	TRBJ2-1	TRBD2	TGTGCCAGCTCACCACCCGCGGGAGGGGCCTACAATGAGCAGTTCTTC	CASSPPAGGAYNEQFF
TRBV5-6	.	TRBJ2-2	.	TGTGCCAGCAGCCTGTACCCGGGACAAATATACACCGGGGAGCTGTTTTTT	CASSLYPGQIYTGELFF
TRBV2	once	TRBJ2-7	.	TGTGCCAGCAGTGAAGATAGGGGCCCCCACGAGCAGTACTTC	CASSEDRGPHEQYF
TRBV12-5	once	TRBJ1-2	.	TGTGCTAGTGGTTTAGGGGGTGGCTACACCTTC	CASGLGGGYTF
TRBV5-1	.	TRBJ1-2	TRBD1	TGCGCCAGCAGCTTAGGACAGGGGGCGGGCGGCTACACCTTC	CASSLGQGAGGYTF
TRBV18	.	TRBJ1-1	.	TGTGCCAGCTCACCTCTACAGGGCGACTCTGAAGCTTTCTTT	CASSPLQGDSEAFF
TRBV15	.	TRBJ1-5	.	TGTGCCACCAGCAGAGATCGAGTGGCAGGCATCAATCAGCCCCAGCATTTT	CATSRDRVAGINQPQHF
TRBV19	.	TRBJ2-3	.	TGTGCCAGTAGTATAGGGGGCGTTAGCACAGATACGCAGTATTTT	CASSIGGVSTDTQYF
TRBV28	.	TRBJ1-4	.	TGTGCCAGCCGACTCGTCGCATCCGACTATGAAAAACTGTTTTTT	CASRLVASDYEKLFF
TRBV4-2	.	TRBJ1-2	.	TGTGCCAGCAGCGAGGACAGTAACTATGGCTACACCTTC	CASSEDSNYGYTF
TRBV7-3	.	TRBJ2-7	TRBD1	TGTGCCAGCAGCTTAAATCCCGTGCAGGGGGCCAACGAGCAGTACTTC	CASSLNPVQGANEQYF
TRBV18	.	TRBJ2-3	.	TGTGCCAGCTCACCGCGGGCTACCCGGGGCACAGATACGCAGTATTTT	CASSPRATRGTDTQYF
TRBV3-1/TRBV3-2	.	TRBJ1-2	.	TGTGCCAGCAGCCAAGAAGGGGCCTATGGCTACACCTTC	CASSQEGAYGYTF
TRBV6-5	once	TRBJ2-7	.	TGTGCCACCCTTCGGGGCTCCTACGAGCAGTACTTC	CATLRGSYEQYF
TRBV15	.	TRBJ2-3	.	TGTGCCACCAGCAGAGATCGGGACATTAGCACAGATACGCAGTATTTT	CATSRDRDISTDTQYF
TRBV12-3/TRBV12-4	.	TRBJ1-1	.	TGTGCCGTTCAAGACCCCGGTACGGGTGAAGCTTTCTTT	CAVQDPGTGEAFF
TRBV10-3	.	TRBJ2-7	TRBD2	TGTGCCATCAGTGCGTCGGGGGGACGCTACGAGCAGTACTTC	CAISASGGRYEQYF
TRBV7-9	.	TRBJ2-3	TRBD2	TGTGCCAGCAACTTGATAGGGAGCGGGAGTGGAGATACGCAGTATTTT	CASNLIGSGSGDTQYF
TRBV18	once	TRBJ2-1	.	TGTGCCAGCTCACCACCGAGGTCGGCTAGAAACAATGAGCAGTTCTTC	CASSPPRSARNNEQFF
TRBV4-1	.	TRBJ2-3	.	TGCGCCAGCAGCCAAGGTAGTTCGACAGATACGCAGTATTTT	CASSQGSSTDTQYF
TRBV5-6	.	TRBJ1-6	.	TGTGCCAGCAGCTTGGGCGGAAATTCACCCCTCCACTTT	CASSLGGNSPLHF
TRBV28	.	TRBJ1-1	TRBD1	TGTGCCAGCACCAAAGGGGGGACAGGCACTGAAGCTTTCTTT	CASTKGGTGTEAFF
TRBV15	.	TRBJ2-3	.	TGTGCCACCAGCAGAGACAGGGCGACAGATACGCAGTATTTT	CATSRDRATDTQYF
TRBV6-5	.	TRBJ2-3	.	TGTGCCAGCAGTTACTCGATATTCAGTAGCACAGATACGCAGTATTTT	CASSYSIFSSTDTQYF
TRBV10-3	.	TRBJ2-7	TRBD1	TGTGCCATCAGTGAGACGACAGGGGGCTACGAGCAGTACTTC	CAISETTGGYEQYF
TRBV11-3	once	TRBJ1-1	.	TGTGCCAGCAGCTTAGCTACTGCATCCGCTTTCTTT	CASSLATASAFF
TRBV28	.	TRBJ2-7	TRBD1	TGTGCCAGCAGTTCTCCGGGACAGGGATCCTACGAGCAGTACTTC	CASSSPGQGSYEQYF
TRBV10-3	.	TRBJ1-1	TRBD1	TGTGCCATCAGTGAAGGGGGCGCGAACACTGAAGCTTTCTTT	CAISEGGANTEAFF
TRBV18	.	TRBJ1-2	TRBD1	TGTGCCAGCTCACCTGCACGGGACAGCTATGGCTACACCTTC	CASSPARDSYGYTF
TRBV2	.	TRBJ1-2	.	TGTGCCAGCAGCCCTGACAGATATGGCTACACCTTC	CASSPDRYGYTF
TRBV11-2	.	TRBJ1-6	.	TGTGCCAGCAGCTTAGACCCGGTCAATTCACCCCTCCACTTT	CASSLDPVNSPLHF
TRBV13	.	TRBJ2-5	.	TGTGCCAGCAGCTTAGGCCCCGTTCGGGGTGAGACCCAGTACTTC	CASSLGPVRGETQYF
TRBV6-5	.	TRBJ2-7	.	TGTGCCAGCAGTTCGACAGGTCCCCCCTACGAGCAGTACTTC	CASSSTGPPYEQYF